The text below deals with one TCR beta chain. This clone was observed a few times. Its antigen remains undetermined. No qualities accompany the bases; no much larger clone lies one base away. The data belong to a study of beta chain features in type 1 diabetes (dated by TCRdb to about 2018). Looking at the study overall: Mean age, gender distribution, total cell number and subset yield were not different between patients and healthy donors. A total of 107,917,701 sorted cells were examined across all samples, and RNA yield correlated strongly with the number of cells per subset. The study compared TCRB repertoires of sorted circulating CD4+ T cell subsets between recently diagnosed type 1 diabetes patients and matched healthy donors. Regulatory and stem cell-like memory subsets were obtained from only 8 patients and about eight healthy donors, while naive and central memory subsets were obtained from all 30 or so donors.

The entire amount of isolated RNA was reverse transcribed using the High Capacity cDNA Reverse Transcription Kit, so the sequenced TCRB transcripts were expressed ones. Deep immunoSEQ sequencing was applied to naive, central memory and regulatory T cell samples, giving an average of roughly 3.5 million total reads per sample. Sorted cells were lysed in RLT buffer and RNA was extracted with DNase-treated RNeasy Micro or Mini kits, depending on cell number. Each cell subset was processed on its own to prevent cross-contamination, while patient and healthy donor samples were processed together. The immunoSEQ multiplex PCR was used to amplify TCRB sequences from cDNA, generating 87-bp fragments that spanned the CDR3 region. Amplicons were sequenced on the Illumina HiSeq platform. From the authors' description of their analysis: PCR bias was computationally corrected using synthetic template baselines, reads within Hamming distance 2 were collapsed, and singletons that could not be merged were discarded. Reads were aligned to IMGT to assign V, D and J genes, CDR3 length, and insertions or deletions at six rearrangement sites. Within each subset, clonotype counts were normalized to the number of sorted cells before true diversity and Gini coefficients were calculated with the tcR R package. The overlap coefficient, calculated on TCRB nucleotide sequences, was used to quantify repertoire sharing. TCRdb holds this immuneACCESS table with in-frame rearrangements only. Some clones are missing; in checked studies, unresolved V genes explain under half, and the rest has no known cause. Clonal size and the V and J genes are those of that table, whereas D and trimming came from the DNA. Counted in this sample were over 100,000 clones; about 16% of them appeared once. The top ten hold about 2.1% of the sample.

A single peripheral blood draw of around 120 mL on average was collected from each donor into heparinised tubes. Naive, central memory, regulatory and stem cell-like memory CD4+ T cells were sorted on a BD FACSAria II using a panel including CD45RO, CCR7, CD25, CD127, CD95 and CD27. All sorted populations exceeded 95% purity. PBMCs were separated immediately by Lymphoprep density gradient centrifugation and were stained directly, without being cultured. So that batch effects would be minimized, each experiment stained and sorted samples in pairs, pairing one healthy donor with one patient. Findings and caveats that apply to the study as a whole: Because cDNA was sequenced instead of genomic DNA, activated cells with high expression could be over-represented, although the groups did not differ in activation or CD3 levels. Type 1 diabetes patients showed a moderate but significant shortening of TCRB CDR3 length in all four CD4+ subsets. Shorter templates might be favored by PCR, yet because patient and control samples were amplified and corrected together, any such skew would affect both groups equally. Naive, central memory and regulatory TCRB repertoires appeared more similar among patients than among healthy donors. HLA sub-analyses involved small numbers of individuals, so any influence of HLA type on TCRB rearrangement remained unresolved. At VDJ recombination sites, patients with type 1 diabetes made fewer insertions and deleted more nucleotides, a pattern implying thymic rearrangement abnormalities.

V ends up 0 bases short and J 5 bases short, with an unmatched junction base count of 6. The CDR3 runs 17 amino acids, cysteine and phenylalanine included. Only the CDR3 region is kept as DNA, spanning 51 bases read in frame from base 1. CDR1 and CDR2, per the germline V gene, are SGDLS and YYNGEE. The sequenced sample consisted of central memory CD4+ T cells from blood. The source of this sequence is a man aged 25-40 years with type 1 diabetes. The chain joins TRBV9 to TRBJ2-1; 12 junctional bases match TRBD2. The CDR3 is CASSVELAGGPNNEQFF. The sequenced DNA: TGTGCCAGCAGCGTAGAACTAGCGGGGGGTCCCAACAATGAGCAGTTCTTC.